This TCR beta chain emerged from a study of blood T cell repertoires in COVID-19. This CDR3 is 16 amino acids long. V lost 2 bases, J lost 2 bases, and 15 bases lay in between. Germline CDR1 reads SGHAT; CDR2 reads FQNNGV. The protocol was immunoSEQ multiplex PCR, while the TCRdb copy is restricted to in-frame clones and leaves out a portion. The table includes about 160,000 clones, more than 60% detected once. The chain has TRBV11-2 and TRBJ2-5; possible D gene TRBD1, 6 bases. The material sequenced was peripheral blood. The TCR originated in a man aged 65-85 years with acute or convalescent COVID-19. Written as DNA, the CDR3 is TGTGCCAGCAGCTTAAACACAGGGAAAATTCAAGAGACCCAGTACTTC. The encoded protein is CASSLNTGKIQETQYF.